This entry lists 15 T cell receptor beta chains sequenced from one sample in a study of blood T cell repertoires in COVID-19. Sequencing used immunoSEQ multiplex PCR; TCRdb keeps in-frame clones, though not all of them. Of some 97,000 clones in the sample, approximately 80% are singletons; the top ten hold around 15%. Sequenced input: peripheral blood. The source is a man aged 50 to 59 with active or convalescent COVID-19.

The chain employs TRBV20-1 and TRBJ1-5; no clear D. The CDR3 covers 15 residues. V lost 3 bases and J 4 bases, leaving 16 bases between the germline ends. Germline V lookup: CDR1 DFQATT, CDR2 SNEGSKA (reference sequence). The CDR3 DNA follows: TGCAGTGCTAGTAGGTTTCACAGAATAAATCAGCCCCAGCATTTT. Its protein is CSASRFHRINQPQHF.

V and J are TRBV11-2 and TRBJ1-2; 10 bases are shared with TRBD1. This CDR3 is 14 amino acids long. Germline V gives CDR1 SGHAT, CDR2 FQNNGV. Unmatched junction bases numbered 7, after V lost 4 bases and J lost 8 bases. CDR3 DNA: TGTGCCAGCAGCTCGCAAAGGACAGGGGGAGGCTACACCTTC. Its translation is CASSSQRTGGGYTF.

CDR3 amino acids: CAWIALWGLDTQYF. CDR3 sequence (DNA): TGTGCCTGGATAGCCTTATGGGGGCTAGATACGCAGTATTTT. This sequence joins TRBV30 and TRBJ2-3; the D gene is possibly TRBD1 (6 bases). Trimming pared 4 bases from V and 5 bases from J, leaving 16 bases between. This CDR3 is built from 14 residues. CDR1 GTSNPN and CDR2 SVGIG come from the germline V gene (reference sequence).

About this clone itself: The same CDR3 can be traced to other DNA sequences in this sample. The chain employs TRBV12-3 or TRBV12-4 and TRBJ1-4; 7 nucleotides agree with TRBD1. Germline trimming cut 9 bases from V and 8 bases from J; bases unmatched to any gene: 9. CDR3 length: 13 residues. CDR3 sequence reads: CASSRTQGEKLFF. The CDR3 nucleotides are TGTGCCAGTAGCCGAACACAGGGGGAAAAACTGTTTTTT.

The chain recombines TRBV5-1 with TRBJ2-5, with a tentative D call TRBD2 (5 bases). In germline, CDR1 is SGHRS, CDR2 YFSETQ. This CDR3 contains 14 residues. Trimming took 4 bases from V and 0 from J, leaving 10 bases between them. The CDR3 region is CASSPPGNQETQYF. The CDR3, as DNA: TGCGCCAGCAGCCCCCCGGGGAACCAAGAGACCCAGTACTTC.

The V call is TRBV7-9, the J call TRBJ1-4, with TRBD1 matching over 7 bases. Trimming cost V 6 bases and J 4 bases; bases outside gene matches: 2. This CDR3 has 13 residues. CDR1 SEHNR and CDR2 FQNEAQ come from the germline V gene (reference sequence). DNA of the CDR3: TGTGCCAGCAGGGGGACAGATAATGAAAAACTGTTTTTT. Translated: CASRGTDNEKLFF.

This clone was seen only a few times. The CDR3 DNA follows: TGTGCCAGCAATCCTGGACTAGCGGTGTCCAATGAGCAGTTCTTC. It codes for CASNPGLAVSNEQFF. The chain combines TRBV2 with TRBJ2-1; 10 nucleotides line up with TRBD2. Germline V gives CDR1 SNHLY, CDR2 FYNNEI. V gave up 7 bases and J gave up 6 bases; unmatched junction bases: 9. The CDR3 has 15 amino acids.

The chain employs TRBV3-1 (or the pseudogene TRBV3-2) and TRBJ2-7; the match to TRBD2 covers 8 bases. This CDR3 spans 13 amino acids. The germline V gene encodes CDR1 LGHDT and CDR2 YNNKEL (reference sequence). Unmatched junction bases numbered 2, after V lost 0 bases and J lost 7 bases. The CDR3 region is CASSQDLAGEQYF. CDR3 sequence (DNA): TGTGCCAGCAGCCAAGATTTAGCGGGGGAGCAGTACTTC.

The chain has TRBV27 and TRBJ2-5; TRBD2 matches at 11 bases. The J call may be mistaken, given a closer DNA end match to TRBJ2-7. CDR1 MNHEY and CDR2 SMNVEV come from the germline V gene (reference sequence). The CDR3 extends over 15 amino acids. As DNA, the CDR3 is TGTGCCAGCAGTTTAGGGACTAGCGGAATCTACGAGCAGTACTTC. Amino acid sequence: CASSLGTSGIYEQYF.

A few counts support this clone. This chain links TRBV7-9 with TRBJ1-2, with TRBD1 matching over 7 bases. Germline trimming cut 0 bases from V and 0 bases from J; bases unmatched to any gene: 10. This CDR3 region has 18 residues. Germline-derived CDR1 and CDR2 are SEHNR and FQNEAQ (reference sequence). The DNA of the CDR3 is TGTGCCAGCAGCTTAGCGAGCCCGGACAGGATAACTAACTATGGCTACACCTTC. Its protein is CASSLASPDRITNYGYTF. Drawing the rest from reference TRBV7-9 and TRBJ1-2, the complete variable domain is DTGVSQNPRHKITKRGQNVTFRCDPISEHNRLYWYRQTLGQGPEFLTYFQNEAQLEKSRLLSDRFSAERPKGSFSTLEIQRTEQGDSAMYLCASSLASPDRITNYGYTFGSGTRLTVV.

The chain links TRBV9 to TRBJ2-3; D call uncertain. The CDR3 runs to 14 residues. Trimming left V 0 bases short and J 1 base short, with 6 bases between. In germline, CDR1 is SGDLS, CDR2 YYNGEE. The CDR3 region has the DNA TGTGCCAGCAGCGTAGATCTACGCACAGATACGCAGTATTTT. This translates into CASSVDLRTDTQYF.

V is TRBV6-5 and J is TRBJ1-5; 8 nucleotides line up with TRBD1. Germline V gene lookup returns CDR1 MNHEY and CDR2 SVGAGI. The CDR3 covers 13 residues. V was pared by 6 bases and J by 7 bases, with 5 bases of the junction left unmatched. This chain's CDR3 is CASSQQGGQPQHF. CDR3 DNA: TGTGCCAGCAGCCAACAGGGGGGCCAGCCCCAGCATTTT.

The chain carries TRBV30 and TRBJ2-5; possibly TRBD1 for D (6 bases). The CDR3 spans 12 residues. V dropped 5 bases and J dropped 5 bases, with 12 bases sitting between them. CDR1 is GTSNPN, CDR2 SVGIG, per germline (reference sequence). The CDR3 spells CAWSRQGETQYF. The DNA of the CDR3 is TGTGCCTGGTCCCGCCAGGGGGAGACCCAGTACTTC.

The chain couples TRBV6-5 to TRBJ2-3; tentative D call: TRBD1 (6 bases). CDR1 is MNHEY and CDR2 is SVGAGI in the germline V gene. V lost 6 bases and J 2 bases, leaving 12 bases between the germline ends. The CDR3 runs 14 residues. Here the CDR3 reads CASSPTGLTDTQYF. CDR3 coding DNA: TGTGCCAGCAGCCCGACAGGTCTCACAGATACGCAGTATTTT.

This chain connects TRBV19 to TRBJ2-7; 11 nucleotides match TRBD1. The CDR3 has 15 residues. The J segment lost 5 bases and the V segment lost 6 bases, leaving 9 bases of the junction unmatched. Germline V gene sequence: CDR1 LNHDA, CDR2 SQIVND (reference sequence). Here the CDR3 reads CASSAPDRGLDEQYF. In nucleotides, the CDR3 is TGTGCCAGTAGCGCCCCGGACAGGGGGCTAGACGAGCAGTACTTC.